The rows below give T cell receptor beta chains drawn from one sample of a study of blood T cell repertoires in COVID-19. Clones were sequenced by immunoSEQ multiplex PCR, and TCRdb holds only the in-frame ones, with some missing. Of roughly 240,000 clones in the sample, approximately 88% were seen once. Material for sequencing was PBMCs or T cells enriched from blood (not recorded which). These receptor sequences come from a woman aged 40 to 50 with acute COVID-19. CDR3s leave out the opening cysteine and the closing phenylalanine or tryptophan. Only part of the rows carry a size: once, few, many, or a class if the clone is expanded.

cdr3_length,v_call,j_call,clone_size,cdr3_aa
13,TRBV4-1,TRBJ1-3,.,ASSQETGGANTIY
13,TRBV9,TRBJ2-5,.,ASSVRRGQGETQY
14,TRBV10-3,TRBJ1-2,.,AIRDDRRSSGDGYT
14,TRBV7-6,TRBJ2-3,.,ASSLVAGGSTDTQY
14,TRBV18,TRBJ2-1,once,ASSQITGERGNEQF
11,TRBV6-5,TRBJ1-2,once,ASRETGEDGYT
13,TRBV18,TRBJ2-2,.,ASSLNRGHTGELF
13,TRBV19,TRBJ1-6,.,ASSRTGATNSPLH
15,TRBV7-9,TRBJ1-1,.,ASSFPLTGYRRTEAF
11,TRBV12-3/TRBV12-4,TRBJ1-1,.,ASSPQGNTEAF
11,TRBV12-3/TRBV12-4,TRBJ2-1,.,ASRLQGFNEQF
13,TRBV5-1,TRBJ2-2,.,ASSFGLENTGELF
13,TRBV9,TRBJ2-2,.,ASSVALTAGGELF
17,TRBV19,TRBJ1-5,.,ASSKNPRGTAYSNQPQH
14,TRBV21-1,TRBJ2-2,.,ASIHWSEEGTGELF
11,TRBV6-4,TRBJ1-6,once,ASSSRTGSPLH
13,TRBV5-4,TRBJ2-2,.,ASTVYSGSGGELF
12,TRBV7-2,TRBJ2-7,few,ASSLSRLAGEQY
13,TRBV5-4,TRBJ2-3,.,ASSLGRGNTDTQY
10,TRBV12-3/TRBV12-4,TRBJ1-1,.,ASSQTAGFAF
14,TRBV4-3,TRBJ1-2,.,ASSQDATGGKGGYT
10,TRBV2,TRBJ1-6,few,ASSNGGGPLH
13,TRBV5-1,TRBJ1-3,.,ASSSQGSSGNTIY
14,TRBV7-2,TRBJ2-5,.,ASSLALGLQSETQY
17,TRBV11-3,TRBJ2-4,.,ASSKEPGQGTGAKNIQY
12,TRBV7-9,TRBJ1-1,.,ASSLGTVNTEAF
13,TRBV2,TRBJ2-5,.,ASKMSGGLQETQY
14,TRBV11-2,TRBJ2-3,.,ASSLGTSGVGDTQY
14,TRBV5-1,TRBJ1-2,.,ASSSRGQPDRDGYT
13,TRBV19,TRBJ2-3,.,ASSPSGQSTDTQY
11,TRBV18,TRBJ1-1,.,ASSPGQGTEAF
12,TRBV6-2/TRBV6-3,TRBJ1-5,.,ASSYRTGGQPQH
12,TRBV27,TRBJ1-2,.,ASSFRATNYGYT
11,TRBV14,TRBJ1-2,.,ASSSVANYGYT
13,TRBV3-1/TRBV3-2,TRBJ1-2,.,ASSQAGQKNYGYT
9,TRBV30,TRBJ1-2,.,ALQGYYGYT
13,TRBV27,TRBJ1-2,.,ASSLSPTGGYGYT
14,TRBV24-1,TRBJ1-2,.,ATSDSWTGGIQGYT
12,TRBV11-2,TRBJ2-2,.,ASSLRGRNGELF
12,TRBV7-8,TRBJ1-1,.,ASSLGGVKIEAF
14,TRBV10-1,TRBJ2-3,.,ASSPLAGDATDTQY
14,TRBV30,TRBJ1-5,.,AWSVPGTVFNQPQH
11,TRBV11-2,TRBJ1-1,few,ASSYAPGQGAF
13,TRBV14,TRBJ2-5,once,ASSQEGHKRETQY
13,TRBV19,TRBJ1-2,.,ASNRLVGANYGYT